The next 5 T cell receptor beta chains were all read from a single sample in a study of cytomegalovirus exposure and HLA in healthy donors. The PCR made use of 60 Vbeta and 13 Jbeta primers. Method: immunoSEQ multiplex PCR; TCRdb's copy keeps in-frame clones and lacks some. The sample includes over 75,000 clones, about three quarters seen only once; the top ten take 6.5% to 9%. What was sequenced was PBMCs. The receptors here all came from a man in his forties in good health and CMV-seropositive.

CDR3 sequence: CASSHARGRRADTQYF. The CDR3 coding sequence is TGTGCCAGCAGCCATGCGAGGGGAAGGAGGGCAGATACGCAGTATTTT. This rearrangement joins TRBV7-6 to TRBJ2-3, with D maybe TRBD2 (6 bases). V was clipped by 5 bases and J by 4 bases, with 19 bases between them. Germline V gene lookup returns CDR1 SGHVS and CDR2 FNYEAQ. There are 16 residues in the CDR3.

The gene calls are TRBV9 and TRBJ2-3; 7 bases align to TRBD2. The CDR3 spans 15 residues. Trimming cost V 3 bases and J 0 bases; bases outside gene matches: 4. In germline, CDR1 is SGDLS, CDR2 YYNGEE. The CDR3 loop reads CASSATGGSTDTQYF. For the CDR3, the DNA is TGTGCCAGCAGCGCCACGGGGGGTAGCACAGATACGCAGTATTTT.

In DNA form, the CDR3 reads TGCGCCAGCAGCTGGGCGGGGGGGGACAATGAGCAGTTCTTC. Its protein is CASSWAGGDNEQFF. The chain is built from TRBV5-1 and TRBJ2-1; TRBD2 aligns across 9 bases. The CDR3 loop spans 14 amino acids. J gave up 5 bases and V 3 bases, and 3 bases lay outside the gene matches. Germline V gives CDR1 SGHRS, CDR2 YFSETQ.

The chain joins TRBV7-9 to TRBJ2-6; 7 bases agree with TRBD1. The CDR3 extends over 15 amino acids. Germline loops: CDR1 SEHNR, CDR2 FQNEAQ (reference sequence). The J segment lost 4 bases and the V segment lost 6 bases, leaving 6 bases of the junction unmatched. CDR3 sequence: CASRPTGDGANVLTF. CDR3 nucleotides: TGTGCCAGCAGGCCCACAGGGGACGGGGCCAACGTCCTGACTTTC.

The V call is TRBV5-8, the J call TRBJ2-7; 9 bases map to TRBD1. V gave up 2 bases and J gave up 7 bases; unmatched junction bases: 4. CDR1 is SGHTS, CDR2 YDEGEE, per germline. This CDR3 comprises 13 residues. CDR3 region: CASSLTGGREQYF. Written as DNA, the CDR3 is TGTGCCAGCAGCTTAACAGGGGGCCGGGAGCAGTACTTC.